The 2 T cell receptor beta chains listed next were all sequenced from one sample in a study of Ad26.COV2.S vaccination and SARS-CoV-2 variants. Sequencing was performed with immunoSEQ multiplex PCR; in TCRdb, only in-frame clones are kept and a portion is missing. The sample carries 300,000 to 500,000 clones, around 85% recorded once. Treatment meaning: some 20 received Ad26.COV2.S at low or high dose, single or two shots; about 5 received placebo; per-sample allocation not given. The investigators took samples on day 63 after the first vaccine or placebo injection. The sample consisted of peripheral blood, taken in a trial of Ad26.COV2.S vaccine versus placebo. These receptors were taken from a person between 18 and 60 years old who received the Ad26.COV2.S COVID-19 vaccine or a placebo.

The V gene is TRBV2, the J gene TRBJ2-7; a possible D gene is TRBD1 (5 bases). The CDR3 sequence is 13 residues long. Trimming removed 3 bases at V and 6 bases at J, with 12 bases between. Looked up from germline, CDR1 is SNHLY and CDR2 is FYNNEI. CDR3 amino acids: CASSDRVRLEQYF. In DNA, the CDR3 is TGTGCCAGCAGTGACAGGGTCCGCCTCGAGCAGTACTTC.

The chain links TRBV18 to TRBJ2-7; a possible D gene is TRBD1 (6 bases). The CDR3 is 11 residues long. CDR1 and CDR2 (germline): KGHSH, LQKENI. The V gene lost 4 bases and the J gene lost 5 bases, with 6 bases spanning the gap. The chain's CDR3 is CASSQGDEQYF. The CDR3 nucleotides are TGTGCCAGCTCACAGGGGGACGAGCAGTACTTC.